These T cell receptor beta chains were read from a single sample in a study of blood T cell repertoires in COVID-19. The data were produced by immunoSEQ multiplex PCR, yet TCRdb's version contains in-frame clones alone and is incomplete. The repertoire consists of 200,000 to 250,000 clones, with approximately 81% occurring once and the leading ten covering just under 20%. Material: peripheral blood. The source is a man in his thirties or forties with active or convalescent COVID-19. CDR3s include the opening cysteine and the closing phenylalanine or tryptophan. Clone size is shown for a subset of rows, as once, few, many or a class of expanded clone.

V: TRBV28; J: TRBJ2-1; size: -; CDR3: CASRRTGGRNEQFF
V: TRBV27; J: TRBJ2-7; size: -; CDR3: CASRGTGSDYEQYF
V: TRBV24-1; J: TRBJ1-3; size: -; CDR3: CATSDLALNSRRCSGNTIYF
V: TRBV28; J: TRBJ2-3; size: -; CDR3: CATSSSGSTDTQYF
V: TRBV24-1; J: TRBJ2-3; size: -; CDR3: CATGERGRADTQYF
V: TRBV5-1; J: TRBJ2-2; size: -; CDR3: CASSLGGTSGTTNTGELFF
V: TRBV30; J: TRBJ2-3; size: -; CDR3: CAWTFSGGPLQYF
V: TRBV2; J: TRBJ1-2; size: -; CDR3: CASSVDRAGGYTF
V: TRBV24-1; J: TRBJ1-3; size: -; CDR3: CATSDGVGNTIYF
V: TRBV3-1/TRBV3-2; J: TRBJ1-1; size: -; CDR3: CASSHTTQGTDTEAFF
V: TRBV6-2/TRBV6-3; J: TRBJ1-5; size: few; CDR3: CASSPDRAPVAQHF
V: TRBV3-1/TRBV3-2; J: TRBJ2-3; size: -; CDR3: CASSLQGARTDTQYF